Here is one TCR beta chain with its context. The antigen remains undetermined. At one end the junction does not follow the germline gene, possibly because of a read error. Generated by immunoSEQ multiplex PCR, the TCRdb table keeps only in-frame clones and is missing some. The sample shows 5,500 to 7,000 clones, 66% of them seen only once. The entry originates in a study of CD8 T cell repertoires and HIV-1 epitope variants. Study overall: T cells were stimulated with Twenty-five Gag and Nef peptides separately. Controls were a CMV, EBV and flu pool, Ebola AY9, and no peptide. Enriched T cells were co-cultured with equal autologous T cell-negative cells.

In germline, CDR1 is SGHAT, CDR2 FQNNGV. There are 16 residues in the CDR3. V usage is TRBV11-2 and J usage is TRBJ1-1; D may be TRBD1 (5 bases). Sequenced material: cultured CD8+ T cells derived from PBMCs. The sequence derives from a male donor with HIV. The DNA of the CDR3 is TGCGCCAGCAGCCAAGATGTTGGGCAGGGGAACACTGAAGCTTTCTTT. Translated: CASSQDVGQGNTEAFF.